The 18 T cell receptor beta chains given below trace back to one sample, sequenced in a study of shared clonotypes between healthy human individuals. Using immunoSEQ multiplex PCR, the repertoire was profiled, and TCRdb retains in-frame clones only, with some absent. The sample carries some 2,100,000 clones, about 93% recorded once. CD8 cells classed as naive were CD45RO-negative and positively selected for CCR7, excluding terminally differentiated effector memory CD45RA+ cells. Sequencing was done on a sample of naive CD8+ T cells from PBMCs. The receptor set was obtained from a man between 18 and 29 years old in good health. Some clones in this sample may be carry-over from other donors' samples.

Concerning this clone: Other DNA sequences from this sample encode an identical CDR3 as well. V gene TRBV28 combines with J gene TRBJ2-1, with D perhaps TRBD2 (5 bases). The CDR3 has 15 amino acids. V gave up 2 bases and J gave up 4 bases, with 12 bases separating them. The germline CDR1 and CDR2 sequences are MDHEN and SYDVKM. The CDR3 nucleotides are TGTGCCAGCAGTTTAGGGAGCGGTTCTTACAATGAGCAGTTCTTC. It codes for CASSLGSGSYNEQFF.

The V and J genes are TRBV7-9 and TRBJ1-5; 8 bases align to TRBD1. V was clipped by 6 bases and J by 3 bases; unmatched bases: 7. CDR1 and CDR2 from the germline V gene are SEHNR and FQNEAQ (reference sequence). This CDR3 spans 15 amino acids. This chain's CDR3 is CASSPHQGANQPQHF. As DNA, the CDR3 is TGTGCCAGCAGTCCCCACCAGGGGGCCAATCAGCCCCAGCATTTT.

The chain couples TRBV9 to TRBJ1-2; TRBD1 agrees at 10 bases. Germline CDR1 is SGDLS and CDR2 is YYNGEE. The J segment lost 2 bases and the V segment lost 4 bases, leaving 11 bases of the junction unmatched. This CDR3 is 17 amino acids long. CDR3: CASSPRTGGPPNYGYTF. The DNA for the CDR3 is TGTGCCAGCAGCCCAAGGACAGGGGGACCCCCGAACTATGGCTACACCTTC.

Concerning this clone itself: Within the sample, other DNA sequences also encode this same CDR3. The chain links TRBV27 to TRBJ1-1, with D tentatively TRBD1 (6 bases). The CDR3 spans 13 residues. V shed 5 bases and J shed 4 bases, with 11 bases lying between them. Germline V gives CDR1 MNHEY, CDR2 SMNVEV (reference sequence). CDR3 DNA: TGTGCCAGCAGTCTAGGGGGTCTCACTGAAGCTTTCTTT. Translating it yields CASSLGGLTEAFF.

In this sample, this clone turned up once. V usage is TRBV28 and J usage is TRBJ2-1; 7 bases align to TRBD1. J lost 8 bases, V lost 5 bases, and 6 bases had no gene match. CDR3 length equals 13 residues. The V gene's germline CDR1 is MDHEN and CDR2 SYDVKM. CDR3 nucleotides: TGTGCCAGCAGTATCGGACAGGTCTATGAGCAGTTCTTC. Protein product: CASSIGQVYEQFF.

J is TRBJ2-3 and V is TRBV11-2; the D gene could be TRBD1 or TRBD2 (5 bases each). CDR1 and CDR2 from the germline V gene are SGHAT and FQNNGV. The CDR3 extends over 15 amino acids. Between the trimmed V and J ends, which lost 6 bases and 0 bases, there was a span of 13 bases. CDR3 bases: TGTGCCAGCAGTCCCTCGGGGCCAAGCACAGATACGCAGTATTTT. It encodes CASSPSGPSTDTQYF.

The rearrangement links TRBV9 to TRBJ2-7, with 10 bases fitting TRBD2. Trimming removed 4 bases from V and 0 bases from J; junction bases left unmatched: 10. CDR1 is SGDLS, CDR2 YYNGEE, per germline. The CDR3 is 17 amino acids. The CDR3 bases are TGTGCCAGCAGCCCAACAGGGAGCGGGAGGGCCTCCTACGAGCAGTACTTC. Translation gives CASSPTGSGRASYEQYF.

This clone was counted a single time. CDR3 in DNA: TGTGCCAGTAGTATAGTTGACAGGCCGAACACTGAAGCTTTCTTT. Its protein product is CASSIVDRPNTEAFF. V is TRBV19 and J is TRBJ1-1; D may be TRBD1 (6 bases). The CDR3 length is 15 residues. Trimming stripped 1 base from V and 1 base from J, with 10 bases between. Germline-derived CDR1 and CDR2 are LNHDA and SQIVND (reference sequence). The whole variable domain, remainder taken from reference TRBV19 and TRBJ1-1, is DGGITQSPKYLFRKEGQNVTLSCEQNLNHDAMYWYRQDPGQGLRLIYYSQIVNDFQKGDIAEGYSVSREKKESFPLTVTSAQKNPTAFYLCASSIVDRPNTEAFFGQGTRLTVV.

This clone appeared once. This sequence joins TRBV4-3 and TRBJ2-1; D may match TRBD1 or TRBD2 (5 bases each). The CDR3 has 15 amino acids. Trimming took off 0 bases at V and 7 bases at J, with 13 bases between the two ends. Germline V gives CDR1 LGHNA, CDR2 YSLEER. CDR3 bases: TGCGCCAGCAGCCAAGATCCAGGGTCGGGGAATGAGCAGTTCTTC. Encoded protein: CASSQDPGSGNEQFF.

The chain combines TRBV14 with TRBJ2-7; possibly TRBD1 or TRBD2 for D (5 bases each). V lost 4 bases and J lost 0, with 19 bases in between. The CDR3 is 17 residues long. Germline CDR1 reads SGHDN; CDR2 reads FVKESK. CDR3 loop: CASSPHPGTGSSYEQYF. CDR3 bases: TGTGCCAGCAGCCCCCATCCCGGGACGGGGAGCTCCTACGAGCAGTACTTC.

The chain carries TRBV6-5 and TRBJ2-7; 7 positions agree with TRBD2. Per germline, CDR1 MNHEY and CDR2 SVGAGI. The junction had 5 bases not matched to a gene; V was cut back by 5 bases and J by 1 base. This CDR3 contains 14 residues. CDR3 DNA sequence: TGTGCCAGCAGTCAACTAGCGTGGTCCTACGAGCAGTACTTC. This gives the protein CASSQLAWSYEQYF.

This sequence joins TRBV7-9 and TRBJ2-1; 9 positions agree with TRBD1. Trimming removed 5 bases from V and 6 bases from J; junction bases left unmatched: 8. This CDR3 is 15 amino acids long. The germline CDR1 and CDR2 sequences are SEHNR and FQNEAQ (reference sequence). CDR3 sequence reads: CASSPPGTGINEQFF. For the CDR3, the DNA is TGTGCCAGCAGCCCTCCCGGGACAGGGATCAATGAGCAGTTCTTC. The full variable domain, its missing parts supplied by reference TRBV7-9 and TRBJ2-1, is DTGVSQNPRHKITKRGQNVTFRCDPISEHNRLYWYRQTLGQGPEFLTYFQNEAQLEKSRLLSDRFSAERPKGSFSTLEIQRTEQGDSAMYLCASSPPGTGINEQFFGPGTRLTVL.

The chain is built from TRBV4-1 and TRBJ1-1; D possibly corresponds to TRBD1 (5 bases). V lost 2 bases, J lost 5 bases, and 9 bases lay in between. CDR3 length equals 13 residues. Germline values: CDR1 MGHRA, CDR2 YSYEKL. The CDR3 nucleotides are TGCGCCAGCAGCCAAACAGGCCGAACTGAAGCTTTCTTT. Translated: CASSQTGRTEAFF.

The chain links TRBV7-8 to TRBJ1-5; possibly TRBD1 for D (6 bases). Germline V CDR1 and CDR2: SGHVS, FQNEAQ. The CDR3 is 15 residues long. The V and J ends lost 5 bases and 0 bases respectively, with 11 bases between them. The CDR3 sequence: CASSEGGYSNQPQHF. Here the CDR3 DNA reads TGTGCCAGCAGCGAGGGGGGTTATAGCAATCAGCCCCAGCATTTT.

V is TRBV13 and J is TRBJ2-1; TRBD2 aligns across 10 bases. From germline, CDR1 is PRHDT and CDR2 FYEKMQ (reference sequence). The CDR3 sequence is 17 residues long. After removal of 4 bases from V and 3 bases from J, the junction contained 9 bases not matched to a gene. The CDR3 sequence: CASSSGEWTSGYNEQFF. The CDR3 DNA reads as TGTGCCAGCAGCTCGGGGGAGTGGACTAGCGGCTACAATGAGCAGTTCTTC.

J is TRBJ1-1 and V is TRBV15; 7 bases fit TRBD1. Germline trimming cut 0 bases from V and 0 bases from J; bases unmatched to any gene: 1. The CDR3 consists of 15 residues. Per the germline V gene, CDR1 is LNHNV and CDR2 is YYDKDF (reference sequence). CDR3: CATSREGQVNTEAFF. In DNA, the CDR3 is TGTGCCACCAGCAGAGAAGGACAGGTGAACACTGAAGCTTTCTTT. Variable domain in full (rest from reference TRBV15 and TRBJ1-1): DAMVIQNPRYQVTQFGKPVTLSCSQTLNHNVMYWYQQKSSQAPKLLFHYYDKDFNNEADTPDNFQSRRPNTSFCFLDIRSPGLGDTAMYLCATSREGQVNTEAFFGQGTRLTVV.

The chain has TRBV29-1 and TRBJ2-1; unclear D gene. CDR3 length: 14 residues. Per the germline V gene, CDR1 is SQVTM and CDR2 is ANQGSEA. Trimming took off 8 bases at V and 3 bases at J, with 17 bases between the two ends. The CDR3 nucleotides are TGCAGCTATTGCCGGACGGGTAACTACAATGAGCAGTTCTTC. It yields the protein CSYCRTGNYNEQFF.

This chain links TRBV2 with TRBJ1-1; the D gene is possibly TRBD1 (5 bases). Trimming stripped 2 bases from V and 11 bases from J, with 21 bases between. This CDR3 region has 15 residues. The germline gives CDR1 SNHLY, CDR2 FYNNEI. The CDR3 here is CASSESESGKQGAFF. The CDR3 DNA reads as TGTGCCAGCAGTGAATCAGAGTCAGGCAAGCAGGGTGCTTTCTTT.